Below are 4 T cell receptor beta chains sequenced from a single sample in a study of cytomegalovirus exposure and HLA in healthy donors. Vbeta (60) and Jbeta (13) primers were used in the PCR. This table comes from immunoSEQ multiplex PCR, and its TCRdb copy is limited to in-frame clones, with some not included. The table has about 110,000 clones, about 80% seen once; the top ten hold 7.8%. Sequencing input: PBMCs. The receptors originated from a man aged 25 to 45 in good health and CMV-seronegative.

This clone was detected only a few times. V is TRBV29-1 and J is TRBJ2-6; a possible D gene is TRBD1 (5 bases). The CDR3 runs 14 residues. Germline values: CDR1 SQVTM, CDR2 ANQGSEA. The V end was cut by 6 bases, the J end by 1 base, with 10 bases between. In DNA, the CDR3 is TGCAGCGTCGACCAGGGTTCTGGGGCCAACGTCCTGACTTTC. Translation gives CSVDQGSGANVLTF.

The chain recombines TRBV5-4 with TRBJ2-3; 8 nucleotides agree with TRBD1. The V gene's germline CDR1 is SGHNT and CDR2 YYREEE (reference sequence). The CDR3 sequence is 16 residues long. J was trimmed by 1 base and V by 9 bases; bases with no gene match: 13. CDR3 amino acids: CATHGQGKGGTDTQYF. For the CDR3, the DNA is TGTGCCACACATGGACAGGGTAAGGGCGGCACAGATACGCAGTATTTT.

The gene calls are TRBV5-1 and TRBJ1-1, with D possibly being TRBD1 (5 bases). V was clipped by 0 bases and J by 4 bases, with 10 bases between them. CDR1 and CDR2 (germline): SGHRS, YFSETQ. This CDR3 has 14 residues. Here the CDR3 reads CASSLGGGGTEAFF. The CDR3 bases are TGCGCCAGCAGCTTGGGTGGGGGAGGCACTGAAGCTTTCTTT.

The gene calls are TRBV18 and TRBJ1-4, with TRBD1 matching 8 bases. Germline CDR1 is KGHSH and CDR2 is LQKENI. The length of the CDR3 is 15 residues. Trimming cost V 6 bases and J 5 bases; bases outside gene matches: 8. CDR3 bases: TGTGCCAGCTCTCCCACAGGGGGGCCCAATGAAAAACTGTTTTTT. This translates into CASSPTGGPNEKLFF.